One and the same sample provided the 30 T cell receptor beta chains below, sequenced in a study of CD8 T cells in Susac syndrome. RNA totalling roughly 0.45 to 1 ug underwent reverse transcription with random hexamers. TCRdb re-called the immunoSEQ multiplex PCR reads through MiXCR, storing one row per CDR3 protein. The top ten clones hold roughly 0.2% of a sample with 150,000 to 180,000 distinct CDR3 sequences, approximately 94% of them seen once. The sample taken for sequencing was CD8+ T cells from PBMCs. The receptors derive from a human donor with multiple sclerosis.

The chain employs TRBV28 and TRBJ1-5, with 7 bases matching TRBD1. The CDR3 extends over 12 amino acids. The junction had 1 base not matched to a gene; V was cut back by 5 bases and J by 6 bases. Per the germline V gene, CDR1 is MDHEN and CDR2 is SYDVKM. The CDR3 DNA is TGTGCCAGCAGTCAGGGGGGTCAGCCCCAGCATTTT. Protein: CASSQGGQPQHF.

The rearrangement uses TRBV6-1 and TRBJ1-2; 9 bases line up with TRBD1. The CDR3 extends over 14 amino acids. Germline-derived CDR1 and CDR2 are MNHNS and SASEGT. Trimming removed 2 bases from V and 7 bases from J; junction bases left unmatched: 5. Written as DNA, the CDR3 is TGTGCCAGCAGTGAACTGACAGGGGGTCTTGGCTACACCTTC. Translated, it gives CASSELTGGLGYTF.

The CDR3 coding sequence is TGTGCCAGCAGTTTACGGGATGAGCAGTTCTTC. Its translation: CASSLRDEQFF. The rearrangement joins TRBV27 to TRBJ2-1; the D is unclear. Trimming took 2 bases from V and 8 from J, leaving 4 bases between them. Germline values: CDR1 MNHEY, CDR2 SMNVEV (reference sequence). This CDR3 region has 11 residues.

The rearrangement uses TRBV7-9 and TRBJ2-1; 10 bases fit TRBD1. The CDR3 covers 16 residues. J gave up 7 bases and V 3 bases, and 9 bases lay outside the gene matches. Germline V gene sequence: CDR1 SEHNR, CDR2 FQNEAQ (reference sequence). The CDR3 DNA follows: TGTGCCAGCAGCTTGGGACAGGGGCCGGTGACGAATGAGCAGTTCTTC. It translates to CASSLGQGPVTNEQFF.

The chain has TRBV6-1 and TRBJ2-1; 11 bases are a match to TRBD2. The V gene end was trimmed by 7 bases and the J gene end by 0 bases; junction bases not matched to a gene: 11. In germline, CDR1 is MNHNS, CDR2 SASEGT. This CDR3 is 18 amino acids long. The CDR3 nucleotides read TGTGCCAGCACCCCACTAGCGGGGGCCAAAGCCTCCTACAATGAGCAGTTCTTC. Translating gives CASTPLAGAKASYNEQFF.

The V gene is TRBV19, the J gene TRBJ1-1; D gene unclear. CDR3 length: 13 amino acids. CDR1 is LNHDA, CDR2 SQIVND, per germline (reference sequence). V lost 3 bases, J lost 5 bases, and 10 bases lay in between. The CDR3 DNA follows: TGTGCCAGTAGTATCTCTAGCTTGACTGAAGCTTTCTTT. Protein product: CASSISSLTEAFF.

The DNA of the CDR3 is TGCGCCAGCAGCCAAGACGCCAGGGAAGCTTTCTTT. This codes for CASSQDAREAFF. This chain links TRBV4-3 with TRBJ1-1; no definite D call. The V gene lost 0 bases and the J gene lost 8 bases, with 7 bases spanning the gap. Germline CDR1 is LGHNA and CDR2 is YSLEER. This CDR3 is built from 12 residues.

The chain recombines TRBV7-9 with TRBJ2-1, with a possible D match to TRBD2 (6 bases). The CDR3 totals 11 residues. The V end was cut by 10 bases, the J end by 5 bases, with 9 bases between. CDR1 is SEHNR, CDR2 FQNEAQ, per germline (reference sequence). DNA for the CDR3: TGTGCCACCGGGGGTAACAATGAGCAGTTCTTC. Translating gives CATGGNNEQFF.

The chain carries TRBV27 and TRBJ1-6; 7 bases are shared with TRBD1. The CDR3 covers 17 residues. The germline CDR1 and CDR2 sequences are MNHEY and SMNVEV (reference sequence). V gave up 0 bases and J gave up 0 bases; unmatched junction bases: 2. CDR3 loop: CASSLSTGSSYNSPLHF. The CDR3 nucleotides read TGTGCCAGCAGTTTATCGACAGGGAGCTCCTATAATTCACCCCTCCACTTT.

The chain links TRBV20-1 to TRBJ1-6, with D perhaps TRBD1 (5 bases). Trimming took 0 bases from V and 8 from J, leaving 8 bases between them. Germline V lookup: CDR1 DFQATT, CDR2 SNEGSKA (reference sequence). The CDR3 sequence is 13 residues long. The CDR3 here is CSARDWDDSPLHF. The CDR3 DNA is TGCAGTGCTAGAGATTGGGACGATTCACCCCTCCACTTT.

The chain has TRBV9 and TRBJ1-1, with D uncertain. The CDR3 consists of 13 residues. The germline gives CDR1 SGDLS, CDR2 YYNGEE. V dropped 3 bases and J dropped 1 base, with 7 bases sitting between them. The CDR3 here is CASSGAGNTEAFF. The CDR3 DNA reads TGTGCCAGCAGCGGTGCCGGGAACACTGAAGCTTTCTTT.

This clonotype was found once. The chain carries TRBV27 and TRBJ2-7; perhaps TRBD2 as D (7 bases). Germline V gene lookup returns CDR1 MNHEY and CDR2 SMNVEV (reference sequence). The V gene lost 2 bases and the J gene lost 6 bases, with 20 bases spanning the gap. This CDR3 spans 16 amino acids. CDR3 nucleotides: TGTGCCAGCAGTTTAGGTGGAAGTCGGGGGGCTACCGAGCAGTACTTC. It translates to CASSLGGSRGATEQYF.

V and J are TRBV30 and TRBJ1-2; D is undetermined. This CDR3 has 11 amino acids. V was shortened by 3 bases and J by 5 bases, with 7 bases between the two germline ends. In germline, CDR1 is GTSNPN, CDR2 SVGIG (reference sequence). As DNA, the CDR3 is TGTGCCTGGAGACAGTCGTATGGCTACACCTTC. As protein: CAWRQSYGYTF.

This chain links TRBV28 with TRBJ1-2, with no clear D. V was pared by 6 bases and J by 4 bases, with 12 bases between. The CDR3 spans 13 residues. Germline assignment: CDR1 MDHEN and CDR2 SYDVKM. In DNA, the CDR3 is TGTGCCAGCAGCTTACCGGGCTTCTATGGCTACACCTTC. It encodes CASSLPGFYGYTF.

The V call is TRBV27, the J call TRBJ1-2; 8 bases align to TRBD1. Losses at the gene ends were 7 bases for V and 6 bases for J; bases not matched to a gene: 7. CDR3 size: 13 residues. CDR1 and CDR2 from the germline V gene are MNHEY and SMNVEV (reference sequence). The CDR3, as DNA: TGTGCCAGCACGACAGGGGAAAGAGATGGCTACACCTTC. Protein sequence: CASTTGERDGYTF.

The chain employs TRBV27 and TRBJ1-5, with D uncertain. The V gene lost 3 bases and the J gene lost 7 bases, with 10 bases spanning the gap. There are 13 residues in the CDR3. Germline values: CDR1 MNHEY, CDR2 SMNVEV (reference sequence). The CDR3: CASSFGVNQPQHF. CDR3 in DNA: TGTGCCAGCAGTTTTGGAGTGAACCAGCCCCAGCATTTT.

This rearrangement joins TRBV15 to TRBJ1-3, with TRBD1 matching over 8 bases. This CDR3 region has 13 residues. CDR1 LNHNV and CDR2 YYDKDF come from the germline V gene (reference sequence). V shed 5 bases, J shed 4 bases, and the junction held 1 base outside the gene matches. CDR3 sequence (DNA): TGTGCCACCAGCCGGACAGGGGGAAACACCATATATTTT. It specifies CATSRTGGNTIYF.

The chain uses TRBV6-2 or TRBV6-3 and TRBJ2-2; D is unclear. The germline CDR1 and CDR2 sequences are MNHEY and SVGEGT. V was shortened by 0 bases and J by 2 bases, with 10 bases between the two germline ends. There are 16 residues in the CDR3. Here the CDR3 DNA reads TGTGCCAGCAGTTACTCGATGGATTTTAACACCGGGGAGCTGTTTTTT. Translation gives CASSYSMDFNTGELFF.

The gene calls are TRBV24-1 and TRBJ1-6, with D hard to call. Germline V gene sequence: CDR1 KGHDR, CDR2 SFDVKD. The ends were cut back, 9 bases at V and 0 bases at J, with 5 bases in the middle. The CDR3 spans 13 residues. The CDR3 coding sequence is TGTGCCACCGCAGGCTCCTATAATTCACCCCTCCACTTT. The encoded protein is CATAGSYNSPLHF.

This chain joins TRBV25-1 and TRBJ1-2, with 9 bases aligning to TRBD1. CDR1 MGHDK and CDR2 SYGVNS come from the germline V gene. Germline trimming cut 6 bases from V and 7 bases from J; bases unmatched to any gene: 6. The CDR3 is 13 residues long. As DNA, the CDR3 is TGTGCCAGCAGCGTACAGGGGGCGATTGGCTACACCTTC. This encodes CASSVQGAIGYTF.

The genes are TRBV7-6 and TRBJ2-3, with D maybe TRBD2 (5 bases). CDR3 length: 16 residues. Germline CDR1 SGHVS, CDR2 FNYEAQ. V shed 4 bases and J shed 6 bases, with 20 bases lying between them. The CDR3 loop reads CASSSSSRLAGDTQYF. CDR3 DNA sequence: TGTGCCAGCAGCTCTTCCAGCCGCCTAGCCGGCGATACGCAGTATTTT.

V and J are TRBV12-3 or TRBV12-4 and TRBJ1-1, with D tentatively TRBD1 (6 bases). The CDR3 contains 16 residues. Trimming removed 3 bases from V and 5 bases from J, with 19 bases in between. CDR3 sequence reads: CASSLGRDTVYTEAFF. The CDR3 region has the DNA TGTGCCAGCAGTTTGGGCCGGGACACCGTTTATACTGAAGCTTTCTTT.

This rearrangement joins TRBV7-9 to TRBJ2-7; 9 positions agree with TRBD1. The germline V gene encodes CDR1 SEHNR and CDR2 FQNEAQ (reference sequence). The CDR3 runs to 15 residues. V shed 4 bases, J shed 0 bases, and the junction held 4 bases outside the gene matches. CDR3 protein: CASSSRTGASYEQYF. As DNA, the CDR3 is TGTGCCAGCAGCTCCAGGACAGGGGCCTCCTACGAGCAGTACTTC.

This rearrangement joins TRBV27 to TRBJ1-1, with 7 bases aligning to TRBD1. The ends lost 2 bases at V and 3 bases at J; junction bases unmatched: 6. CDR3 length: 15 residues. Germline CDR1 reads MNHEY; CDR2 reads SMNVEV (reference sequence). The CDR3 coding sequence is TGTGCCAGCAGTTTAAGACAGGGAGTTCACACTGAAGCTTTCTTT. Its translation is CASSLRQGVHTEAFF.

The chain's CDR3 is CASSLSVENGYTF. CDR3 DNA: TGTGCCAGCAGTTTATCCGTCGAAAATGGCTACACCTTC. This chain uses TRBV27 with TRBJ1-2, with D unclear. The germline V and J ends were trimmed by 0 bases and 6 bases, with 8 bases remaining between them. The CDR3 extends over 13 amino acids. CDR1 and CDR2 (germline): MNHEY, SMNVEV (reference sequence).

The V and J genes are TRBV20-1 and TRBJ1-1, with D possibly matching TRBD1 (5 bases). The germline V and J ends were trimmed by 2 bases and 6 bases, with 28 bases remaining between them. Germline V gene lookup returns CDR1 DFQATT and CDR2 SNEGSKA (reference sequence). The CDR3 sequence is 18 residues long. DNA of the CDR3: TGCAGTGCTAGACCCGGGGGTAGCGATAGTCCGCGGGGTGCTGAAGCTTTCTTT. It yields the protein CSARPGGSDSPRGAEAFF.

This clonotype was observed a single time. This chain links TRBV11-2 with TRBJ2-7; D possibly corresponds to TRBD2 (6 bases). Germline-derived CDR1 and CDR2 are SGHAT and FQNNGV. This CDR3 region has 14 residues. Trimming stripped 1 base from V and 7 bases from J, with 14 bases between. CDR3 amino acids: CASSLGLDTLEQYF. The CDR3 nucleotides are TGTGCCAGCAGCTTAGGACTAGATACCTTGGAGCAGTACTTC.

V and J are TRBV7-2 and TRBJ2-5; the D gene is possibly TRBD2 (5 bases). The CDR3 is 19 amino acids. V was pared by 2 bases and J by 0 bases, with 22 bases between. In germline, CDR1 is SGHTA, CDR2 FQGNSA. The CDR3 DNA reads as TGTGCCAGCAGCTTAACCGTTCCGAGGGTCGGGGAATACCAAGAGACCCAGTACTTC. Its translation: CASSLTVPRVGEYQETQYF.

The chain combines TRBV28 with TRBJ2-1; D tentatively reads TRBD1 or TRBD2 (5 bases each). CDR1 and CDR2 (germline): MDHEN, SYDVKM. The CDR3 is made up of 14 amino acids. The V end lost 11 bases, the J end lost 9 bases, and 23 bases lay between the germline ends. The CDR3 region has the DNA TGTGCCTCCGAAGATGGGACGTCTTGGAGTGAGCAGTTCTTC. Its protein is CASEDGTSWSEQFF.

CDR3 DNA sequence: TGTGCCAGCAGCCAAACACCGGGACAGGGGAGCGAGCAGTACTTC. Protein sequence: CASSQTPGQGSEQYF. The J gene is TRBJ2-7, the V gene TRBV3-1, with 10 bases lining up with TRBD1. This CDR3 has 15 amino acids. Germline-derived CDR1 and CDR2 are LGHDT and YNNKEL (reference sequence). V was clipped by 2 bases and J by 6 bases; unmatched bases: 7.